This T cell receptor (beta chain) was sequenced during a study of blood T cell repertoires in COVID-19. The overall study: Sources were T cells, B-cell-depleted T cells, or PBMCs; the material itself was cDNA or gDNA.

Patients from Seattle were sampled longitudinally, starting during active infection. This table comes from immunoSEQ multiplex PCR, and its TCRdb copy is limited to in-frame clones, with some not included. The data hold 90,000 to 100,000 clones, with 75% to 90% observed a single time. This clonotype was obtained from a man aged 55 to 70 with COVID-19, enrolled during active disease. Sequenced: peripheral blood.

The CDR3 is CASSPQTGQPQHF. The CDR3 coding sequence is TGTGCCAGTAGTCCCCAGACAGGACAGCCCCAGCATTTT. V and J are TRBV19 and TRBJ1-5, with D possibly being TRBD1 (6 bases). The V and J ends lost 5 bases and 7 bases respectively, with 12 bases between them. The CDR3 runs to 13 residues. Germline V CDR1 and CDR2: LNHDA, SQIVND (reference sequence).